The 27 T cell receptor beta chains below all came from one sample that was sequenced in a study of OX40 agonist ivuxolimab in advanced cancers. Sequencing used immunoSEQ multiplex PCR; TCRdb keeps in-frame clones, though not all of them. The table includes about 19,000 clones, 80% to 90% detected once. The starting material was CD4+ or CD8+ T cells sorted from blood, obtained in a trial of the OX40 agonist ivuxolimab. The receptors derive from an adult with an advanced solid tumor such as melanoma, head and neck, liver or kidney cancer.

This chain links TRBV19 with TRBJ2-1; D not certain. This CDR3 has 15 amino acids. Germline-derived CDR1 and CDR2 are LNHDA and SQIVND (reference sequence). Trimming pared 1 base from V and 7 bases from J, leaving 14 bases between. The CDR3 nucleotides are TGTGCCAGTAGTATAGGGTGGACGACTGGGAATGAGCAGTTCTTC. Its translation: CASSIGWTTGNEQFF.

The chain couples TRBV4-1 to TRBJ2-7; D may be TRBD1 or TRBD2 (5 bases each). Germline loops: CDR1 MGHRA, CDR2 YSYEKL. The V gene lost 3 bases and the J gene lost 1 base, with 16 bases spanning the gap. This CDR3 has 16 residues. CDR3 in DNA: TGCGCCAGCAGCCAGCACCCCGGGACGGTATCCTACGAGCAGTACTTC. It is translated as CASSQHPGTVSYEQYF.

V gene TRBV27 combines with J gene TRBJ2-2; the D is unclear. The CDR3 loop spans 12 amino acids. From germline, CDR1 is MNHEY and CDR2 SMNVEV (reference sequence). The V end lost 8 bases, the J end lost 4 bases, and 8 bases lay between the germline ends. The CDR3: CASGPGTGELFF. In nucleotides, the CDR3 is TGTGCCAGCGGCCCCGGCACCGGGGAGCTGTTTTTT.

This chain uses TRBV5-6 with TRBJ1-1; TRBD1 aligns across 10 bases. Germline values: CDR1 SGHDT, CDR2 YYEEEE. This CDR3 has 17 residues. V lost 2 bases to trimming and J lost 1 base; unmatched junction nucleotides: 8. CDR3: CASSFGTGVVRNTEAFF. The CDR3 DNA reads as TGTGCCAGCAGCTTCGGGACAGGGGTAGTTCGGAACACTGAAGCTTTCTTT.

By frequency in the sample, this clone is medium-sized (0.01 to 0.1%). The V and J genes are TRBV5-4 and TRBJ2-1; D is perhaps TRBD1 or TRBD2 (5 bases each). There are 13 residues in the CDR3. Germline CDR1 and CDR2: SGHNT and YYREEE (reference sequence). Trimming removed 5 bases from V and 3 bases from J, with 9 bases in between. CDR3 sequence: CASRGENYNEQFF. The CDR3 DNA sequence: TGTGCCAGCAGGGGGGAAAACTACAATGAGCAGTTCTTC. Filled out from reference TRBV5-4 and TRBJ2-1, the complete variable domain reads ETGVTQSPTHLIKTRGQQVTLRCSSQSGHNTVSWYQQALGQGPQFIFQYYREEENGRGNFPPRFSGLQFPNYSSELNVNALELDDSALYLCASRGENYNEQFFGPGTRLTVL.

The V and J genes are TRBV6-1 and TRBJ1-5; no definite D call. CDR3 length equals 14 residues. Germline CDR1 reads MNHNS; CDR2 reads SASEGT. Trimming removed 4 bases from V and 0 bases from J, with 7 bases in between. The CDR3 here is CASSAGYSNQPQHF. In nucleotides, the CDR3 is TGTGCCAGCAGTGCGGGGTATAGCAATCAGCCCCAGCATTTT.

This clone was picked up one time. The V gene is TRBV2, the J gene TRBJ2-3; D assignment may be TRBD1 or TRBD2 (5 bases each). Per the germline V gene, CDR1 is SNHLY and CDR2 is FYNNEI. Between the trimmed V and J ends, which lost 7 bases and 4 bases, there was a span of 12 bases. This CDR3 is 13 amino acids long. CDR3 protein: CASMGEGPDTQYF. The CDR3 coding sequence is TGTGCCAGCATGGGGGAAGGGCCAGATACGCAGTATTTT.

The CDR3 sequence: CASSVAEKVPPLGGNTIYF. CDR3 DNA: TGTGCCAGCAGCGTAGCGGAGAAAGTCCCCCCTCTTGGTGGAAACACCATATATTTT. This chain connects TRBV11-3 to TRBJ1-3; no clear D gene. Germline assignment: CDR1 SGHNT and CDR2 YENEEA. This CDR3 has 19 residues. V gave up 5 bases and J gave up 3 bases, with 26 bases separating them. Based on the CDR3 plus reference TRBV11-3 and TRBJ1-3, the full variable domain is EAGVVQSPRYKIIEKKQPVAFWCNPISGHNTLYWYLQNLGQGPELLIRYENEEAVDDSQLPKDRFSAERLKGVDSTLKIQPAELGDSAVYLCASSVAEKVPPLGGNTIYFGEGSWLTVV.

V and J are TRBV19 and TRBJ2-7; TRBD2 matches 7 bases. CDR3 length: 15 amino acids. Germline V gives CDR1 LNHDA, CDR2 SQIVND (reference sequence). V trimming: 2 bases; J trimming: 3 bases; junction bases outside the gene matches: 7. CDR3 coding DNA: TGTGCCAGTAGTATAAGCGGGAATTTAGGCTACGAGCAGTACTTC. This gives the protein CASSISGNLGYEQYF.

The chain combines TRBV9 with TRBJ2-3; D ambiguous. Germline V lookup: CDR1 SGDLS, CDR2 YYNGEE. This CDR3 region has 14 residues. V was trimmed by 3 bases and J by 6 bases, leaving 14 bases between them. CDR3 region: CASSGESLTDTQYF. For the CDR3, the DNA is TGTGCCAGCAGCGGCGAATCCCTGACGGATACGCAGTATTTT.

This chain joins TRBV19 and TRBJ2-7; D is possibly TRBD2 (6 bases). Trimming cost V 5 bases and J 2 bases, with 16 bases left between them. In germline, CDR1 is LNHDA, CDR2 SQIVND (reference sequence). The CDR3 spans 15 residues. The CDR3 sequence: CASSPGLLAAYEQYF. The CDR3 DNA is TGTGCCAGTAGTCCAGGACTACTAGCCGCCTACGAGCAGTACTTC.

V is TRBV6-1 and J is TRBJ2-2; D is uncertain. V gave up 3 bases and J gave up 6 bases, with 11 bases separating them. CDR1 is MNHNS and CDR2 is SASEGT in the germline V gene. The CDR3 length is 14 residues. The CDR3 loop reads CASSEIGGPGELFF. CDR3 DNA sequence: TGTGCCAGCAGTGAGATAGGTGGCCCCGGGGAGCTGTTTTTT.

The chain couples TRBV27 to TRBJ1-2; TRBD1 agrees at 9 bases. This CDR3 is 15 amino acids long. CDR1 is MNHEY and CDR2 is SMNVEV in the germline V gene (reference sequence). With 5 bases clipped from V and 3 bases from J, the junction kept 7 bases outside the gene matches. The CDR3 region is CASSPQRDRDYGYTF. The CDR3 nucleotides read TGTGCCAGCAGTCCTCAGAGGGACAGGGACTATGGCTACACCTTC.

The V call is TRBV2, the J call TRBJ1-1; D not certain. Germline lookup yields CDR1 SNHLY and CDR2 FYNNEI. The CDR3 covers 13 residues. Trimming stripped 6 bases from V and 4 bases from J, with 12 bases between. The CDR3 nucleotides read TGTGCCAGCAGCGCCTCCCTGGGCACTGAAGCTTTCTTT. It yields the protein CASSASLGTEAFF. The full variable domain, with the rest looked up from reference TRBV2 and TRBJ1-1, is EPEVTQTPSHQVTQMGQEVILRCVPISNHLYFYWYRQILGQKVEFLVSFYNNEISEKSEIFDDQFSVERPDGSNFTLKIRSTKLEDSAMYFCASSASLGTEAFFGQGTRLTVV.

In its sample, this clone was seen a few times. The CDR3 is CSISGEGPAPSYEQYF. The CDR3 DNA sequence: TGCAGCATTAGCGGTGAGGGGCCAGCGCCTTCCTACGAGCAGTACTTC. The chain employs TRBV29-1 and TRBJ2-7, with D possibly being TRBD2 (6 bases). Germline CDR1 reads SQVTM; CDR2 reads ANQGSEA. Trimming took off 8 bases at V and 1 base at J, with 24 bases between the two ends. The CDR3 covers 16 residues.

DNA for the CDR3: TGTGCCAGTCGACAGGTCCGACCCTACAATGAGCAGTTCTTC. It encodes CASRQVRPYNEQFF. V gene TRBV28 combines with J gene TRBJ2-1; maybe TRBD1 (6 bases). The CDR3 spans 14 residues. Germline V gene data show CDR1 as MDHEN and CDR2 as SYDVKM. The ends were cut back, 9 bases at V and 2 bases at J, with 14 bases in the middle.

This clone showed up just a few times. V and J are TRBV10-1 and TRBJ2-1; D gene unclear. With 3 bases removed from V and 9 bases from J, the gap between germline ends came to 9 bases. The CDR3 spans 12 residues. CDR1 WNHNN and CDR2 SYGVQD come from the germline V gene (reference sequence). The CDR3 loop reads CASSDGITEQFF. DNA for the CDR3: TGCGCCAGCAGTGATGGGATCACTGAGCAGTTCTTC.

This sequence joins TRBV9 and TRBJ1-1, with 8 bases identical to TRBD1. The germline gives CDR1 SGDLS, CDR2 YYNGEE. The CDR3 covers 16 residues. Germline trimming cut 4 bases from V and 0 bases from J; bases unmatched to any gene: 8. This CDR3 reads CASSPRGTGMNTEAFF. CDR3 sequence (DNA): TGTGCCAGCAGCCCTAGAGGGACAGGAATGAACACTGAAGCTTTCTTT.

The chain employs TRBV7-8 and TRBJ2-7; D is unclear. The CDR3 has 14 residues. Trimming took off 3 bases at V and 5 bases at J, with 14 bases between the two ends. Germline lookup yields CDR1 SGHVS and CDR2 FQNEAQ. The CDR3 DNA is TGTGCCAGCAGCTTGGGCCTGGGGATGGACGAGCAGTACTTC. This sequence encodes CASSLGLGMDEQYF.

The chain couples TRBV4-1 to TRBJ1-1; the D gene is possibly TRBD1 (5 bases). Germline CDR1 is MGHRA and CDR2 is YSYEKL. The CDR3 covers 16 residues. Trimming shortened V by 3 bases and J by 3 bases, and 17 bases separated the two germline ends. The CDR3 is CASSQTPLGTYTEAFF. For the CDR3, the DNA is TGCGCCAGCAGCCAGACCCCGTTGGGGACCTACACTGAAGCTTTCTTT.

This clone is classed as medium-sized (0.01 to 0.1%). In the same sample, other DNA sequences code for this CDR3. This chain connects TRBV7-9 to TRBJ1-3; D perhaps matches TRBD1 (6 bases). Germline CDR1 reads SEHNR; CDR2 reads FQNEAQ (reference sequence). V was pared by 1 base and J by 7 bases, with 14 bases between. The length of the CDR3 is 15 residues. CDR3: CASSLEQGRGNTIYF. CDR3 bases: TGTGCCAGCAGCTTAGAGCAGGGGCGCGGTAACACCATATATTTT. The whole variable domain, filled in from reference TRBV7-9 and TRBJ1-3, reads DTGVSQNPRHKITKRGQNVTFRCDPISEHNRLYWYRQTLGQGPEFLTYFQNEAQLEKSRLLSDRFSAERPKGSFSTLEIQRTEQGDSAMYLCASSLEQGRGNTIYFGEGSWLTVV.

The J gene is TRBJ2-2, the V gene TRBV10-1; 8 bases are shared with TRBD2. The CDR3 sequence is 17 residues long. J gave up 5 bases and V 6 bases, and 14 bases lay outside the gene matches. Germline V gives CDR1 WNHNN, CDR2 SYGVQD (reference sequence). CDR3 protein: CASRIPFGGGGTGELFF. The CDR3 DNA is TGCGCCAGCAGGATACCCTTTGGGGGCGGGGGGACCGGGGAGCTGTTTTTT.

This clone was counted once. CDR3 protein: CASSYSQLNTEAFF. The DNA of the CDR3 is TGTGCCAGCAGTTACTCACAACTTAACACTGAAGCTTTCTTT. The gene calls are TRBV6-5 and TRBJ1-1; D is uncertain. The germline V gene encodes CDR1 MNHEY and CDR2 SVGAGI. V lost 0 bases to trimming and J lost 2 bases, with 7 bases between them. This CDR3 has 14 residues.

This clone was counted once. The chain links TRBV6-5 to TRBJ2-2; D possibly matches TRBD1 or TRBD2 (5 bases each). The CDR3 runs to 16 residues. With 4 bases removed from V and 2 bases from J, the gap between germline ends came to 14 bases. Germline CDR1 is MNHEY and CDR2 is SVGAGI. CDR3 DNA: TGTGCCAGCAGTTCGGGGCTTTATAGCAACACCGGGGAGCTGTTTTTT. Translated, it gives CASSSGLYSNTGELFF.

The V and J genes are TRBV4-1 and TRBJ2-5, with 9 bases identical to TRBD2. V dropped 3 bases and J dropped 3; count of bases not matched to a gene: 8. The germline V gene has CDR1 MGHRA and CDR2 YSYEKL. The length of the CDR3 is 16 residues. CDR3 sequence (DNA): TGCGCCAGCAGCCACCTCCCCGCGGGGGGGGAAGAGACCCAGTACTTC. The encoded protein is CASSHLPAGGEETQYF.

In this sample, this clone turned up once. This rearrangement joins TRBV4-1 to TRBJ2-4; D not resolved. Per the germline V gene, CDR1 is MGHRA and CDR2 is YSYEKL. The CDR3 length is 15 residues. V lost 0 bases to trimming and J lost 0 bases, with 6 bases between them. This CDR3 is CASSQEYLAKNIQYF. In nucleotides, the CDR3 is TGCGCCAGCAGCCAAGAGTATCTAGCCAAAAACATTCAGTACTTC.

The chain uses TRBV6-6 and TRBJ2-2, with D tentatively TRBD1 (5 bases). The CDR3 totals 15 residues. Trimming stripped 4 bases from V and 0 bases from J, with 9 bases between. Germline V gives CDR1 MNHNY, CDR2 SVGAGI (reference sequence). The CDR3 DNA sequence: TGTGCCAGCAGTTTCGACAGCCCGAACACCGGGGAGCTGTTTTTT. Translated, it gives CASSFDSPNTGELFF.